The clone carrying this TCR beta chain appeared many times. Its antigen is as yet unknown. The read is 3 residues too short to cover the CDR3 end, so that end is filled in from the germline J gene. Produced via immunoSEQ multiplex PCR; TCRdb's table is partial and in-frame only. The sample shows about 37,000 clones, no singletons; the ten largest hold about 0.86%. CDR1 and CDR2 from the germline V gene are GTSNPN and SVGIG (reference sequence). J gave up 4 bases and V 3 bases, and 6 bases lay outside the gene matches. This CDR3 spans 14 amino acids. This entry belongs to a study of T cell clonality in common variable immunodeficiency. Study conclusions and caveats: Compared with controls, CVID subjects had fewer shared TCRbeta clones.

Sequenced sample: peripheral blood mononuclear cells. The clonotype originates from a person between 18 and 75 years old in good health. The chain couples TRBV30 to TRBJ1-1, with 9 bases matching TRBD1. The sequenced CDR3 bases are TGTGCCTGGAGACAAGGACAGGGGATCACTGAA. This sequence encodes CAWRQGQGITE. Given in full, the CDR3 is CAWRQGQGITEAFF.